The T cell receptor (beta chain) described here comes from a study of identical twins. Only a few counts were recorded for this clonotype. TCRdb re-analysed the 5' RACE reads in MiXCR, keeping a single row per CDR3 protein. The sample carries around 490,000 distinct CDR3 sequences, approximately 16% recorded once. The V gene lost 1 base and the J gene lost 4 bases, with 5 bases spanning the gap. Germline V gives CDR1 LGHDT, CDR2 YNNKEL (reference sequence). This CDR3 is 14 amino acids long. The same specimen was also included in a second study, on yellow fever vaccine responses in identical twins.

The genes are TRBV3-1 and TRBJ1-6; D gene uncertain. This receptor was identified in a woman between 18 and 30 years old in good health. The sequenced sample consisted of CD4+ T cells sorted from blood. CDR3 DNA sequence: TGTGCCAGCAGCCAAGGGCAGTATAATTCACCCCTCCACTTT. This gives the protein CASSQGQYNSPLHF. Together with reference TRBV3-1 and TRBJ1-6, the CDR3 gives the full variable domain: DTAVSQTPKYLVTQMGNDKSIKCEQNLGHDTMYWYKQDSKKFLKIMFSYNNKELIINETVPNRFSPKSPDKAHLNLHINSLELGDSAVYFCASSQGQYNSPLHFGNGTRLTVT.